This is a list of T cell receptor beta chains from one sample in a study of CD8 T cells in Susac syndrome. MiXCR was run by TCRdb on the immunoSEQ multiplex PCR reads, yielding one entry per CDR3 protein. The sample contains 100,000 to 150,000 distinct CDR3 sequences, about 94% of which appear only once. Sequencing was carried out using CD4+ T cells from PBMCs. These receptors originate from a human donor with multiple sclerosis. Each CDR3 is given without its conserved first and last residue. Fields, in order: J gene, V gene, clone size, CDR3 protein. Some rows mark clone size as missing; the rest say once, few, many or name a class of expanded clone.

J: TRBJ1-4
V: TRBV7-6
size: .
CDR3: ASSFTPQEVPLGEKLF

J: TRBJ1-1
V: TRBV29-1
size: .
CDR3: SVAAGRGPSGDTEAF

J: TRBJ1-4
V: TRBV4-3
size: .
CDR3: ASSQSALEEKLF

J: TRBJ1-2
V: TRBV6-6
size: .
CDR3: ATSWTGDYGYT

J: TRBJ2-5
V: TRBV18
size: .
CDR3: ASSSVGETQY

J: TRBJ2-7
V: TRBV10-3
size: .
CDR3: AISHRESEQY

J: TRBJ1-2
V: TRBV6-5
size: .
CDR3: ASSNGQGYGYT

J: TRBJ2-7
V: TRBV7-2
size: .
CDR3: ASSLDPVNSYEQY

J: TRBJ1-1
V: TRBV7-9
size: .
CDR3: ASSLEGTGGSDAF

J: TRBJ2-2
V: TRBV25-1
size: .
CDR3: ASSVAGELF

J: TRBJ2-5
V: TRBV6-5
size: few
CDR3: ASSYSKGAGETQY

J: TRBJ2-3
V: TRBV9
size: once
CDR3: ASSPIGAGGDTQY

J: TRBJ2-7
V: TRBV12-3/TRBV12-4
size: .
CDR3: ASTNGAKRH

J: TRBJ2-3
V: TRBV24-1
size: .
CDR3: ATSDPGTGASDTQY

J: TRBJ2-1
V: TRBV20-1
size: .
CDR3: SARDLIRNEQF

J: TRBJ2-7
V: TRBV6-1
size: .
CDR3: ASNGPLAEQY

J: TRBJ1-1
V: TRBV7-9
size: once
CDR3: ASSLQYNTEAF

J: TRBJ2-1
V: TRBV5-4
size: once
CDR3: ASSRGPFNEQF

J: TRBJ1-1
V: TRBV19
size: .
CDR3: ATHQGGRGTEAF

J: TRBJ2-3
V: TRBV5-1
size: .
CDR3: ASSLPSRTDTQY

J: TRBJ1-1
V: TRBV30
size: .
CDR3: AWRAGGRGTEAF

J: TRBJ1-1
V: TRBV29-1
size: once
CDR3: SAMPGQGDTEAF

J: TRBJ2-3
V: TRBV5-6
size: .
CDR3: ASSPPSGGATDTQY

J: TRBJ2-7
V: TRBV5-1
size: .
CDR3: ASSSGQDYEQY

J: TRBJ1-1
V: TRBV29-1
size: .
CDR3: SVAWERMNTEAF

J: TRBJ1-1
V: TRBV7-2
size: .
CDR3: ASSPTLSRDLNTEAF

J: TRBJ2-7
V: TRBV27
size: .
CDR3: ASSIPGRRYEQY

J: TRBJ2-7
V: TRBV12-3/TRBV12-4
size: .
CDR3: ASSPIGQGSYEQY

J: TRBJ2-7
V: TRBV4-1
size: few
CDR3: ASSPGYEQY

J: TRBJ2-5
V: TRBV20-1
size: .
CDR3: SASGGETQY

J: TRBJ2-1
V: TRBV5-1
size: .
CDR3: ASSRLAGNEQF

J: TRBJ2-5
V: TRBV5-6
size: .
CDR3: ASSFAEYETQY

J: TRBJ2-3
V: TRBV6-5
size: .
CDR3: ASSHGQGDTQY

J: TRBJ2-6
V: TRBV7-9
size: .
CDR3: ASSFRGTGDSGANVLT

J: TRBJ2-5
V: TRBV5-6
size: .
CDR3: ASSRVNGTSSVETQY

J: TRBJ1-2
V: TRBV4-3
size: .
CDR3: ASSQDRGRTNYGYT

J: TRBJ1-2
V: TRBV10-3
size: .
CDR3: AIRQTYGYT

J: TRBJ1-5
V: TRBV20-1
size: .
CDR3: SARSQGGQPQH

J: TRBJ1-1
V: TRBV30
size: .
CDR3: AWSGQGGTEAF

J: TRBJ1-1
V: TRBV10-1
size: .
CDR3: ASSEQGQTEAF

J: TRBJ2-3
V: TRBV5-4
size: .
CDR3: ASSLVGGSTDTQY